This is a list of T cell receptor beta chains from one sample in a study of blood T cell repertoires in COVID-19. Method: immunoSEQ multiplex PCR; TCRdb's copy keeps in-frame clones and lacks some. The sample lists 150,000 to 200,000 clones, 70% to 90% occurring once. The specimen sequenced was peripheral blood. These receptor sequences come from a man aged 60 to 69 with active or convalescent COVID-19. CDR3s include the opening cysteine and the closing phenylalanine or tryptophan. Each record gives: J gene, V gene, CDR3 protein.

J gene: TRBJ2-7
V gene: TRBV25-1
CDR3 protein: CASSDGGTSLFHEQYF

J gene: TRBJ2-2
V gene: TRBV3-1/TRBV3-2
CDR3 protein: CASSRAELAGYTGELFF

J gene: TRBJ2-7
V gene: TRBV29-1
CDR3 protein: CSVRQGTALLEQYF

J gene: TRBJ2-2
V gene: TRBV5-5
CDR3 protein: CASSPTEPTGGGELFF

J gene: TRBJ1-1
V gene: TRBV7-3
CDR3 protein: CASSPPGGTEAFF

J gene: TRBJ2-2
V gene: TRBV7-9
CDR3 protein: CASSPVGGAGELFF

J gene: TRBJ2-3
V gene: TRBV5-1
CDR3 protein: CASSLGGADTQYF

J gene: TRBJ1-1
V gene: TRBV5-1
CDR3 protein: CASSPLPGTEGTEAFF

J gene: TRBJ2-7
V gene: TRBV24-1
CDR3 protein: CATSDSRYSGSYEQYF

J gene: TRBJ2-1
V gene: TRBV29-1
CDR3 protein: CSVEVGGRELYNEQFF

J gene: TRBJ2-3
V gene: TRBV11-2
CDR3 protein: CASTREGGGDTQYF

J gene: TRBJ2-1
V gene: TRBV18
CDR3 protein: CASSLGTSGVFNEQFF

J gene: TRBJ1-2
V gene: TRBV19
CDR3 protein: CASSIGTGPRGYTF

J gene: TRBJ1-6
V gene: TRBV4-1
CDR3 protein: CASSQDVSGGFSSPLHF

J gene: TRBJ1-4
V gene: TRBV25-1
CDR3 protein: CASSGGGGEREKLFF

J gene: TRBJ1-1
V gene: TRBV14
CDR3 protein: CASSQDFMIAAEAFF

J gene: TRBJ2-3
V gene: TRBV10-2
CDR3 protein: CASKLTLATDTQYF

J gene: TRBJ2-2
V gene: TRBV9
CDR3 protein: CASSLKPGGSTGELFF

J gene: TRBJ2-1
V gene: TRBV27
CDR3 protein: CASSWGVGGPRFF

J gene: TRBJ1-1
V gene: TRBV2
CDR3 protein: CASRDDSNTEAFF

J gene: TRBJ1-5
V gene: TRBV19
CDR3 protein: CASSISWGVSQPQHF

J gene: TRBJ1-5
V gene: TRBV19
CDR3 protein: CASSSRGGNQPQHF

J gene: TRBJ1-1
V gene: TRBV5-4
CDR3 protein: CASSLGRGNTEAFF

J gene: TRBJ1-6
V gene: TRBV19
CDR3 protein: CASSNTGGSSYNSPLHF

J gene: TRBJ1-5
V gene: TRBV2
CDR3 protein: CASQGTYSNQPQHF

J gene: TRBJ2-7
V gene: TRBV7-2
CDR3 protein: CASSLERGGSEQYF

J gene: TRBJ1-3
V gene: TRBV6-5
CDR3 protein: CAGRTGGYGNTIYF

J gene: TRBJ1-2
V gene: TRBV6-5
CDR3 protein: CASSNTGRPQGYTF

J gene: TRBJ2-4
V gene: TRBV24-1
CDR3 protein: CATAGQGNIQYF

J gene: TRBJ2-2
V gene: TRBV23-1
CDR3 protein: CASSPPTVMNTGELFF

J gene: TRBJ2-7
V gene: TRBV19
CDR3 protein: CASMRDRSSYEQYF

J gene: TRBJ1-4
V gene: TRBV5-1
CDR3 protein: CASSPPATNEKLFF

J gene: TRBJ1-5
V gene: TRBV6-5
CDR3 protein: CASTAGTANQPQHF

J gene: TRBJ2-1
V gene: TRBV5-6
CDR3 protein: CASSTAGTGGNEQFF

J gene: TRBJ2-7
V gene: TRBV5-4
CDR3 protein: CASSSGTRYEQYF

J gene: TRBJ1-4
V gene: TRBV29-1
CDR3 protein: CSVRTGGHEKLFF

J gene: TRBJ2-2
V gene: TRBV4-1
CDR3 protein: CASSRAGTGTGELFF

J gene: TRBJ1-6
V gene: TRBV7-6
CDR3 protein: CASSPLPPGVGSPLHF

J gene: TRBJ2-7
V gene: TRBV19
CDR3 protein: CASSIRGATYEQYF

J gene: TRBJ1-1
V gene: TRBV4-1
CDR3 protein: CASSQGDSGFEAFF

J gene: TRBJ2-3
V gene: TRBV7-3
CDR3 protein: CASSLGWTSGTDTQYF

J gene: TRBJ1-3
V gene: TRBV19
CDR3 protein: CASSDPGGPAGNTIYF

J gene: TRBJ2-1
V gene: TRBV5-1
CDR3 protein: CASSLRGVTYNEQFF

J gene: TRBJ1-3
V gene: TRBV5-8
CDR3 protein: CASSHSDRTVGNTIYF

J gene: TRBJ2-5
V gene: TRBV9
CDR3 protein: CASSVLAGGYQETQYF

J gene: TRBJ1-4
V gene: TRBV19
CDR3 protein: CASSKTGGRTTNEKLFF

J gene: TRBJ1-6
V gene: TRBV5-1
CDR3 protein: CASSRGEGSPLHF

J gene: TRBJ1-5
V gene: TRBV30
CDR3 protein: CAWSGSNDQPQHF

J gene: TRBJ2-1
V gene: TRBV18
CDR3 protein: CASSPSGTLNEQFF

J gene: TRBJ1-2
V gene: TRBV5-1
CDR3 protein: CASSLGTGHGYTF

J gene: TRBJ1-2
V gene: TRBV27
CDR3 protein: CASSLGAHYGYTF

J gene: TRBJ1-2
V gene: TRBV5-6
CDR3 protein: CASSRTGSSNYGYTF

J gene: TRBJ2-3
V gene: TRBV5-1
CDR3 protein: CASSTEPSTDTQYF

J gene: TRBJ2-3
V gene: TRBV3-1/TRBV3-2
CDR3 protein: CASSQDSDFSDTQYF

J gene: TRBJ2-3
V gene: TRBV19
CDR3 protein: CASSNPGVTDTQYF

J gene: TRBJ1-1
V gene: TRBV3-1/TRBV3-2
CDR3 protein: CASRDTGTSNTEAFF

J gene: TRBJ2-1
V gene: TRBV3-1/TRBV3-2
CDR3 protein: CASSHLSGLYNEQFF

J gene: TRBJ2-7
V gene: TRBV20-1
CDR3 protein: CSARQVYEQYF

J gene: TRBJ2-1
V gene: TRBV3-1/TRBV3-2
CDR3 protein: CASSRGLGGDEQFF